This is a list of T cell receptor beta chains from one sample in a study of identical twins. MiXCR, run by TCRdb on the 5' RACE reads, gives a single entry per CDR3 protein. The sample has 450,000 or so distinct CDR3 sequences; 11% to 15% are singletons. In addition, the sample was reused for a study of yellow fever vaccine responses in identical twins.

The sample taken for sequencing was CD4+ T cells sorted from blood. The receptors come from a woman aged 18-30 years in good health. Both conserved end residues are part of each CDR3. The D gene is left open where the match is weak. Part of the rows lack a size; the others show once, few, many or a class for expanded clones.

clone_size: many
v_call: TRBV20-1
j_call: TRBJ2-1
d_call: TRBD1
cdr3_nt: TGCAGTGCTAGGGTGGCAGGGGGTGGGGAGCAGTTCTTC
cdr3_aa: CSARVAGGGEQFF

clone_size: few
v_call: TRBV5-1
j_call: TRBJ2-3
d_call: TRBD2
cdr3_nt: TGCGCCAGCAGCTTGCAGCCAGCGGGAGGCACAGATACGCAGTATTTT
cdr3_aa: CASSLQPAGGTDTQYF

clone_size: .
v_call: TRBV7-2
j_call: TRBJ2-7
d_call: TRBD2
cdr3_nt: TGTGCCAGCAGAACTAGCGGAAAATACGAGCAGTACTTC
cdr3_aa: CASRTSGKYEQYF

clone_size: many
v_call: TRBV7-2
j_call: TRBJ1-4
d_call: TRBD1
cdr3_nt: TGTGCCAGCAGCCCACCTGCCGGGACAGTTGAAAAACTGTTTTTT
cdr3_aa: CASSPPAGTVEKLFF

clone_size: .
v_call: TRBV4-3
j_call: TRBJ2-1
d_call: .
cdr3_nt: TGCGCCAGCAGCCACCATCTACAGGCTAGCTCCTACAATGAGCAGTTCTTC
cdr3_aa: CASSHHLQASSYNEQFF

clone_size: few
v_call: TRBV18
j_call: TRBJ2-7
d_call: .
cdr3_nt: TGTGCCAGCTCCCCCCTGACGGACGAGCAGTACTTC
cdr3_aa: CASSPLTDEQYF

clone_size: few
v_call: TRBV6-9
j_call: TRBJ2-1
d_call: TRBD1
cdr3_nt: TGTGCCAGCAGTTATATCTCTGTCGACAGGGGGTACAATGAGCAGTTCTTC
cdr3_aa: CASSYISVDRGYNEQFF

clone_size: .
v_call: TRBV12-3/TRBV12-4
j_call: TRBJ1-2
d_call: .
cdr3_nt: TGTGCCAGCCGACTGGCTAACTATGGCTACACCTTC
cdr3_aa: CASRLANYGYTF

clone_size: .
v_call: TRBV6-4
j_call: TRBJ2-3
d_call: TRBD2
cdr3_nt: TGTGCCAGCAGTAAAGAACTAGCGGGACGCACAGATACGCAGTATTTT
cdr3_aa: CASSKELAGRTDTQYF

clone_size: many
v_call: TRBV29-1
j_call: TRBJ2-1
d_call: .
cdr3_nt: TGCAGCGTGAGGGACCGTAGCTCCTACAATGAGCAGTTCTTC
cdr3_aa: CSVRDRSSYNEQFF

clone_size: .
v_call: TRBV6-1
j_call: TRBJ2-5
d_call: .
cdr3_nt: TGTGCCAGCAGTGAAGCGCTTAGCGGCTTCGAGACCCAGTACTTC
cdr3_aa: CASSEALSGFETQYF

clone_size: .
v_call: TRBV2
j_call: TRBJ2-2
d_call: .
cdr3_nt: TGTGCCAGCAGTCCGGACATAGCCGGGGAGCTGTTTTTT
cdr3_aa: CASSPDIAGELFF

clone_size: .
v_call: TRBV27
j_call: TRBJ1-5
d_call: .
cdr3_nt: TGTGCCAGCAGCGGAGGTACAGGCAATCAGCCCCAGCATTTT
cdr3_aa: CASSGGTGNQPQHF

clone_size: .
v_call: TRBV3-1
j_call: TRBJ2-1
d_call: .
cdr3_nt: TGTGCCAGCAGCCAAGATCGGGGGTTGGAGGCGGAAGCCTACAATGAGCAGTTCTTC
cdr3_aa: CASSQDRGLEAEAYNEQFF

clone_size: few
v_call: TRBV7-8
j_call: TRBJ2-7
d_call: .
cdr3_nt: TGTGCCAGCAGCTCCCGGGCCACCCCGCTTGAGCAGTACTTC
cdr3_aa: CASSSRATPLEQYF

clone_size: .
v_call: TRBV7-8
j_call: TRBJ1-4
d_call: .
cdr3_nt: TGTGCCAGCAGCTTAGGTTGGGGAATTTCGGGTGAAAAACTGTTTTTT
cdr3_aa: CASSLGWGISGEKLFF

clone_size: .
v_call: TRBV14
j_call: TRBJ2-2
d_call: TRBD2
cdr3_nt: TGTGCCAGCACAACTAGCGGGGCGAACACCGGGGAGCTGTTTTTT
cdr3_aa: CASTTSGANTGELFF

clone_size: .
v_call: TRBV12-3/TRBV12-4
j_call: TRBJ2-5
d_call: .
cdr3_nt: TGTGCCAGCAGCCGGGACACCGCTAAAGGGACCCAGTACTTC
cdr3_aa: CASSRDTAKGTQYF

clone_size: few
v_call: TRBV2
j_call: TRBJ2-7
d_call: TRBD1
cdr3_nt: TGTGCCAGCAGTCGGCAGGACAGGGGTTACGAGCAGTACTTC
cdr3_aa: CASSRQDRGYEQYF

clone_size: many
v_call: TRBV15
j_call: TRBJ2-3
d_call: TRBD2
cdr3_nt: TGTGCCACCACCGATTATAGCGGGGCCGCTAGCACAGATACGCAGTATTTT
cdr3_aa: CATTDYSGAASTDTQYF

clone_size: .
v_call: TRBV7-2
j_call: TRBJ2-5
d_call: TRBD1
cdr3_nt: TGTGCCAGCAGCTTAACCGGGACAGGGGAAGAGACCCAGTACTTC
cdr3_aa: CASSLTGTGEETQYF